This T cell receptor (beta chain) was documented in a study of shared clonotypes between healthy human individuals (dated by TCRdb to the early 2020s). Looking at the study overall: The cohort comprised a couple of women and a few men aged 18 to 49 years. To estimate repertoire size and how much clonotypes are shared between individuals, the study performed deep sequencing of blood TCR repertoires from five healthy adults. To increase sequencing depth and limit assay-specific biases, different laboratories used diverse techniques to prepare libraries and sequence TCR repertoires. Per donor, leukapheresis produced somewhere between about 0.94 and 9 billion PBMCs. Broader findings and caveats from the paper: Pairwise subsampling led to the expectation that sequencing depth would affect the degree of clonotype sharing among donors. Because the study included a small number of donors, the genetic and exposure-history diversity represented was limited. Only blood was sampled, and tissue TCR repertoires likely differ from those in blood.

The donors were healthy, HIV-negative adults with no recently reported acute infections or vaccinations. All donors were Caucasian adults living in Nashville, Tennessee, USA. In the unsorted samples, 70 million to 95 million PBMCs were counted, and genomic DNA was extracted using the QIAamp DNA Blood Mini kit. After blood collection by leukapheresis, PBMCs were isolated using Ficoll-Histopaque density gradient centrifugation and then cryopreserved in the vapor phase of liquid nitrogen. Using the deep immunoSEQ assay, TCR CDR3 regions were amplified from genomic DNA by multiplex PCR. Genomic DNA extracted from each cell subset was distributed evenly over all wells of several immunoSEQ 96-well plates, and each plate served as one replicate. For unsorted PBMC, approximately 290 ng genomic DNA, equal to approximately 30,000 T cell genomes, was loaded into each replicate PCR. Ten immunoSEQ deep assay plates were used to sequence the unsorted PBMC genomic DNA. The purified libraries were quantified using a Qubit 3.0 fluorometer, sized with a Bioanalyzer 2100, and then quantified again using the KAPA Library Quantification kit. Each immunoSEQ 96-well plate was sequenced on its own single-read 150-cycle Illumina NextSeq 550 flow cell. The original methods were these. The immunoSEQ output contained only junctional sequences without quality scores, so filtering could not match that applied to full-length reads. Sequences were annotated with PyIR, a Python wrapper for IgBLAST v1.9, using IMGT germline references to assign V/J genes and CDR3. Reads with weak V/J assignments (E-value above 1e-6), missing CDR3, stop codons, out-of-frame junctions, or ambiguous translated residues were removed. V3J clonotypes were defined by identical inferred V gene, J gene, and CDR3 amino acid sequence. To compute the percentage overlap between repertoires, the number of shared unique clonotypes was divided by the size of the smaller repertoire. RTK rarefaction, the Chao1 estimator, and Recon v2.1 estimates of unobserved clonotypes were used to assess repertoire richness. What TCRdb holds here is the immuneACCESS table cut down to in-frame rearrangements. Part of the clones is not present; checked against another copy, under half of the missing clones reflect an unresolved V gene, and the others are unexplained. Clonal size and the V and J genes are those of that table, whereas D and trimming came from the DNA. This sample comprises about 480,000 clones, 79% of them detected only once. In total, the top ten clones hold 10% to 15% of the sample.

Note on this clone: This clone's antigen is unknown. The junction departs from the called germline gene at one end, perhaps through a read error.

The CDR3, cysteine through phenylalanine, is 14 amino acids long. The kept DNA is CDR3 alone, 42 bases in frame from the first base. CDR1 SNHLY and CDR2 FYNNEI are derived from the germline V gene. The rearrangement joined TRBV2 to TRBJ2-2, with no D gene named confidently. The sequence was collected from a woman aged 40 to 50 in good health. Some clones in this sample may be carry-over from other donors' samples. Sequencing input: PBMCs. This receptor has the CDR3 CASGEQKNTGELFF. The sequenced DNA: TGTGCCAGCGGTGAACAGAAGAACACCGGGGAGCTGTTTTTT.